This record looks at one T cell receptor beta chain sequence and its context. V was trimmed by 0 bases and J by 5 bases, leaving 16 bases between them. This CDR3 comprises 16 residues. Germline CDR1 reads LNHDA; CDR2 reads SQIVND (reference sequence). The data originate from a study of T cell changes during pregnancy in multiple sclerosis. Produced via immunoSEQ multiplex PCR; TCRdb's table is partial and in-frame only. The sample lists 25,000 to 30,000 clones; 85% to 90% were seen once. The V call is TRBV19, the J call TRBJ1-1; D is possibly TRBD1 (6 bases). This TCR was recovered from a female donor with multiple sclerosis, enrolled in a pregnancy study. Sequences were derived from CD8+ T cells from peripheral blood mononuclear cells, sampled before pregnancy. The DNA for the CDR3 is TGTGCCAGTAGTATAGATCGCCAGGGAGGGGGTACTGAAGCTTTCTTT. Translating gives CASSIDRQGGGTEAFF.